Listed here are 13 T cell receptor beta chains from one sample, sequenced in a study of graft-versus-host responses after intestinal transplantation. TCRdb keeps only in-frame clones here, not all; method: immunoSEQ multiplex PCR. This table has over 75,000 clones, around 92% appearing once. These receptors' antigens are unknown. This specimen was unstimulated CD8+ T cells sorted from spleen or lymph node cells, taken before transplant. These receptors originate from a human donor who was the organ donor for an intestinal transplant.

The chain has TRBV11-3 and TRBJ2-5; D gene uncertain. The ends were cut back, 5 bases at V and 5 bases at J, with 15 bases in the middle. CDR1 is SGHNT, CDR2 YENEEA, per germline. This CDR3 is 14 amino acids long. The CDR3 loop reads CASSPEAIYETQYF. For the CDR3, the DNA is TGTGCCAGCAGCCCCGAGGCGATTTACGAGACCCAGTACTTC.

CDR3 in amino acids: CASSSTGFASGNTIYF. The CDR3 DNA reads as TGTGCCAGCAGCTCGACAGGGTTCGCCTCTGGAAACACCATATATTTT. This chain joins TRBV13 and TRBJ1-3, with TRBD1 matching over 7 bases. Germline V gives CDR1 PRHDT, CDR2 FYEKMQ (reference sequence). The CDR3 extends over 16 amino acids. With V trimmed by 4 bases and J by 0 bases, 6 bases remained unmatched.

The chain recombines TRBV21-1 with TRBJ2-1; no DNA check was done on the table's D call, TRBD1. TRBV21-1 is marked as a pseudogene. This CDR3 spans 10 amino acids. For the CDR3, the DNA is TGTGCCGGACAGGGAAATGAGCAGTTCTTC. It yields the protein CAGQGNEQFF.

This clone was seen just once. The chain combines TRBV13 with TRBJ1-6; 7 nucleotides line up with TRBD1. The CDR3 runs 14 residues. Germline V gene lookup returns CDR1 PRHDT and CDR2 FYEKMQ (reference sequence). V was pared by 5 bases and J by 7 bases, with 5 bases of the junction left unmatched. CDR3: CASSARDSNSPLHF. CDR3 bases: TGTGCCAGCAGCGCTCGGGACAGCAATTCACCCCTCCACTTT. The entire variable domain, with the rest obtained from reference TRBV13 and TRBJ1-6, is as follows: AAGVIQSPRHLIKEKRETATLKCYPIPRHDTVYWYQQGPGQDPQFLISFYEKMQSDKGSIPDRFSAQQFSDYHSELNMSSLELGDSALYFCASSARDSNSPLHFGNGTRLTVT.

V and J are TRBV5-8 and TRBJ1-2, with TRBD1 matching 7 bases. Per germline, CDR1 SGHTS and CDR2 YDEGEE. The CDR3 contains 17 residues. Germline trimming cut 1 base from V and 8 bases from J; bases unmatched to any gene: 17. CDR3 in DNA: TGTGCCAGCAGCTTGTATTCGACAGGGTTATTTCCTTCGGGCTACACCTTC. Its protein product is CASSLYSTGLFPSGYTF.

The rearrangement joins TRBV30 to TRBJ2-1; perhaps TRBD1 as D (5 bases). Germline V lookup: CDR1 GTSNPN, CDR2 SVGIG (reference sequence). Trimming took off 5 bases at V and 4 bases at J, with 9 bases between the two ends. The CDR3 loop spans 12 amino acids. The chain's CDR3 is CAWHNRYNEQFF. The CDR3 nucleotides are TGTGCCTGGCATAACAGGTACAATGAGCAGTTCTTC.

The chain uses TRBV7-9 and TRBJ2-3; 9 bases line up with TRBD2. Germline CDR1 is SEHNR and CDR2 is FQNEAQ (reference sequence). This CDR3 is built from 16 residues. Losses at the gene ends were 4 bases for V and 6 bases for J; bases not matched to a gene: 11. CDR3 residues: CASSWVAAGGSDTQYF. In DNA form, the CDR3 reads TGTGCCAGCAGCTGGGTTGCAGCGGGAGGCTCCGATACGCAGTATTTT.

This sequence joins TRBV15 and TRBJ2-5; 12 nucleotides agree with TRBD1. Unmatched junction bases numbered 13, after V lost 9 bases and J lost 5 bases. This CDR3 region has 16 residues. In germline, CDR1 is LNHNV, CDR2 YYDKDF (reference sequence). Here the CDR3 reads CATGPGTGGPGETQYF. The DNA for the CDR3 is TGTGCCACAGGTCCCGGGACAGGGGGCCCCGGGGAGACCCAGTACTTC.

The chain has TRBV19 and TRBJ1-2, with D unresolved. Between the trimmed V and J ends, which lost 1 base and 0 bases, there was a span of 6 bases. CDR1 LNHDA and CDR2 SQIVND come from the germline V gene (reference sequence). The CDR3 sequence is 14 residues long. CDR3 nucleotides: TGTGCCAGTAGTATAGGAGTATCTAACTATGGCTACACCTTC. Its protein product is CASSIGVSNYGYTF.

The chain links TRBV5-1 to TRBJ1-2; D possibly corresponds to TRBD1 (5 bases). The CDR3 sequence is 13 residues long. Germline V lookup: CDR1 SGHRS, CDR2 YFSETQ. The V gene lost 1 base and the J gene lost 8 bases, with 12 bases spanning the gap. The DNA for the CDR3 is TGCGCCAGCAGCTTGTTACCAGGGATCGGCTACACCTTC. It is translated as CASSLLPGIGYTF.

V and J are TRBV30 and TRBJ2-7; TRBD2 matches at 9 bases. The V segment lost 5 bases and the J segment 1 base; nucleotides outside the gene matches: 9. Per germline, CDR1 GTSNPN and CDR2 SVGIG (reference sequence). The CDR3 is 15 residues long. CDR3 sequence (DNA): TGTGCCTGGGGACTAGGAGCGGGGGGTTCCTACGAGCAGTACTTC. Translated: CAWGLGAGGSYEQYF.

This rearrangement joins TRBV7-8 to TRBJ2-2, with 11 bases that match TRBD2. Trimming at V came to 4 bases and at J to 1 base, leaving 5 bases not matched to a gene. The CDR3 loop spans 17 amino acids. Germline V gene lookup returns CDR1 SGHVS and CDR2 FQNEAQ. The CDR3 sequence: CASSSGLAVMNTGELFF. For the CDR3, the DNA is TGTGCCAGCAGCTCGGGACTAGCGGTAATGAACACCGGGGAGCTGTTTTTT.

The chain combines TRBV6-1 with TRBJ2-7, with 8 bases that match TRBD1. CDR1 is MNHNS, CDR2 SASEGT, per germline. The CDR3 runs to 15 residues. V dropped 1 base and J dropped 2; count of bases not matched to a gene: 4. The CDR3 loop is CASSEGQGATYEQYF. The CDR3 coding sequence is TGTGCCAGCAGTGAAGGGCAGGGGGCAACCTACGAGCAGTACTTC.